The 26 T cell receptor beta chains reported below all come from one sample, sequenced in a study of T cells after yellow fever vaccination. Using its own MiXCR run on the 5' RACE reads, TCRdb lists one record per CDR3 protein. The data show about 130,000 distinct CDR3 sequences, with around 7.7% seen just once and around 2.5% held by the top ten. Sequences were derived from CD4+ T cells sorted from PBMCs, sampled 10 to 11 days after the first yellow fever vaccination. These receptors came from a man between 18 and 35 years old who received the YFV17D yellow fever vaccine.

This clonotype has a count of ten or more. The rearrangement links TRBV18 to TRBJ2-1; TRBD2 aligns across 11 bases. The CDR3 is made up of 15 amino acids. Trimming cost V 4 bases and J 4 bases; bases outside gene matches: 3. Looked up from germline, CDR1 is KGHSH and CDR2 is LQKENI. The CDR3 protein is CASSQGLAEYNEQFF. Here the CDR3 DNA reads TGTGCCAGCTCACAGGGACTAGCGGAGTACAATGAGCAGTTCTTC. The entire variable domain, with the rest obtained from reference TRBV18 and TRBJ2-1, is as follows: NAGVMQNPRHLVRRRGQEARLRCSPMKGHSHVYWYRQLPEEGLKFMVYLQKENIIDESGMPKERFSAEFPKEGPSILRIQQVVRGDSAAYFCASSQGLAEYNEQFFGPGTRLTVL.

The table lists this clonotype with many counts. J is TRBJ2-7 and V is TRBV7-9; D is possibly TRBD1 (5 bases). The CDR3 extends over 12 amino acids. From germline, CDR1 is SEHNR and CDR2 FQNEAQ (reference sequence). V was trimmed by 5 bases and J by 7 bases, leaving 12 bases between them. CDR3 sequence: CASSPDTPEQYF. CDR3 nucleotide sequence: TGTGCCAGCAGCCCGGACACACCGGAGCAGTACTTC.

There are many counts of this clonotype. This chain connects TRBV18 to TRBJ2-1; 9 bases align to TRBD2. CDR3 length: 17 amino acids. V gave up 0 bases and J gave up 4 bases; unmatched junction bases: 7. Germline lookup yields CDR1 KGHSH and CDR2 LQKENI. CDR3 residues: CASSPPLAGPLYNEQFF. In DNA, the CDR3 is TGTGCCAGCTCACCACCGCTAGCGGGGCCCCTTTACAATGAGCAGTTCTTC.

Regarding this clonotype: A much larger clone lies one base from this, so it may be a read error. V is TRBV5-1 and J is TRBJ1-1; 7 bases agree with TRBD1. The J segment lost 5 bases and the V segment lost 0 bases, leaving 10 bases of the junction unmatched. CDR1 and CDR2 (germline): SGHRS, YFSETQ. The CDR3 has 16 amino acids. The CDR3 region is CASSLGGTAPKTEAFF. DNA of the CDR3: TGCGCCAGCAGCTTGGGTGGGACAGCCCCTAAGACTGAAGCTTTCTTT. Variable domain in full (rest from reference TRBV5-1 and TRBJ1-1): KAGVTQTPRYLIKTRGQQVTLSCSPISGHRSVSWYQQTPGQGLQFLFEYFSETQRNKGNFPGRFSGRQFSNSRSEMNVSTLELGDSALYLCASSLGGTAPKTEAFFGQGTRLTVV.

This clonotype occurred a few times. The CDR3 spells CASSSRSTGLHEQFF. For the CDR3, the DNA is TGTGCCAGCAGTTCTAGAAGTACAGGGTTGCATGAGCAGTTCTTC. This chain links TRBV6-5 with TRBJ2-1, with D possibly TRBD1 on 6 matching bases. This CDR3 is 15 amino acids long. With 4 bases removed from V and 8 bases from J, the gap between germline ends came to 18 bases. The germline gives CDR1 MNHEY, CDR2 SVGAGI.

Regarding this clonotype: With a much larger clone just one base away, this may be a read error. The rearrangement joins TRBV12-3 or TRBV12-4 to TRBJ1-3; tentative D call: TRBD1 (5 bases). CDR3 size: 17 residues. As DNA, the CDR3 is TGTGCCTGCAGTTCCAGGACACAAGCGTCCTCTGGAAACACCATATATTTT. This translates into CACSSRTQASSGNTIYF.

In its sample, this clonotype was seen many times. This rearrangement joins TRBV14 to TRBJ1-2; TRBD1 matches at 11 bases. V shed 1 base, J shed 5 bases, and the junction held 3 bases outside the gene matches. Germline values: CDR1 SGHDN, CDR2 FVKESK. This CDR3 spans 15 amino acids. DNA of the CDR3: TGTGCCAGCAGCCAAGCCGGGACAGGGGGTTATGGCTACACCTTC. It specifies CASSQAGTGGYGYTF.

This clonotype came up many times. The V call is TRBV10-2, the J call TRBJ1-1; no clear D. The V and J ends lost 7 bases and 0 bases respectively, with 9 bases between them. Germline V gene data show CDR1 as WSHSY and CDR2 as SAAADI. The CDR3 consists of 13 residues. The CDR3, as DNA: TGCGCCAGCACCTCAGAGTTGAACACTGAAGCTTTCTTT. Its protein is CASTSELNTEAFF.

This clonotype was seen ten or more times. The chain joins TRBV7-2 to TRBJ2-7; TRBD1 agrees at 7 bases. This CDR3 spans 14 amino acids. The germline V gene has CDR1 SGHTA and CDR2 FQGNSA. The J segment lost 3 bases and the V segment lost 3 bases, leaving 5 bases of the junction unmatched. CDR3 coding DNA: TGTGCCAGCAGCTTTACGACAGGGAACTACGAGCAGTACGTC. Amino acid sequence: CASSFTTGNYEQYV.

This clonotype was counted at least ten times. The gene calls are TRBV6-5 and TRBJ1-1; D call uncertain. CDR3 length: 15 residues. CDR1 and CDR2 from the germline V gene are MNHEY and SVGAGI. Trimming cost V 0 bases and J 1 base, with 9 bases left between them. The CDR3 spells CASSYSRPWNTEAFF. Here the CDR3 DNA reads TGTGCCAGCAGTTACTCGCGACCCTGGAACACTGAAGCTTTCTTT.

This clonotype was counted ten times or more. The chain recombines TRBV12-3 or TRBV12-4 with TRBJ2-5; D is ambiguous. Trimming took 2 bases from V and 4 from J, leaving 5 bases between them. This CDR3 contains 12 residues. CDR3 bases: TGTGCCAGCAGTTTAATGGGAGAGACCCAGTACTTC. This sequence encodes CASSLMGETQYF.

The genes are TRBV9 and TRBJ2-3; possible D gene TRBD1, 6 bases. Germline V gene data show CDR1 as SGDLS and CDR2 as YYNGEE. CDR3 length equals 14 residues. The V end was cut by 0 bases, the J end by 4 bases, with 9 bases between. CDR3 DNA: TGTGCCAGCAGCGTAGCAGGACAGTCAGATACGCAGTATTTT. It yields the protein CASSVAGQSDTQYF. The full variable domain, its missing parts supplied by reference TRBV9 and TRBJ2-3, is DSGVTQTPKHLITATGQRVTLRCSPRSGDLSVYWYQQSLDQGLQFLIQYYNGEERAKGNILERFSAQQFPDLHSELNLSSLELGDSALYFCASSVAGQSDTQYFGPGTRLTVL.

This clonotype has ten or more counts. This chain's CDR3 is CASSLGQGYGYTF. The CDR3 DNA reads as TGTGCCAGCAGCCTCGGACAGGGCTATGGCTACACCTTC. The rearrangement uses TRBV12-3 or TRBV12-4 and TRBJ1-2, with 8 bases matching TRBD1. The junction had 4 bases not matched to a gene; V was cut back by 6 bases and J by 4 bases. This CDR3 has 13 residues.

This clonotype was observed a handful of times. Here the CDR3 reads CASSLRRTGGEDTQYF. The CDR3, as DNA: TGTGCCAGCAGCTTGAGGCGGACAGGGGGCGAAGATACGCAGTATTTT. This chain uses TRBV7-9 with TRBJ2-3, with 11 bases aligning to TRBD1. The trim removed 3 bases at V and 5 bases at J, leaving 7 bases unmatched. Germline CDR1 reads SEHNR; CDR2 reads FQNEAQ (reference sequence). The CDR3 runs to 16 residues.

This clonotype was seen at least ten times. This sequence joins TRBV4-3 and TRBJ1-3; D gene unclear. The CDR3 loop spans 13 amino acids. Trimming stripped 3 bases from V and 3 bases from J, with 6 bases between. Germline loops: CDR1 LGHNA, CDR2 YSLEER. CDR3 coding DNA: TGCGCCAGCAGCCAGGCGGATGGAAACACCATATATTTT. Amino acids: CASSQADGNTIYF.

The sample holds a few counts of this clonotype. The V call is TRBV5-4, the J call TRBJ2-1; 9 positions match TRBD2. The CDR3 contains 16 residues. Germline CDR1 SGHNT, CDR2 YYREEE (reference sequence). After removal of 4 bases from V and 2 bases from J, the junction contained 7 bases not matched to a gene. The CDR3 DNA reads as TGTGCCAGCAGCCGGGCGGGACTAGCAGCCTACAATGAGCAGTTCTTC. Its protein product is CASSRAGLAAYNEQFF.

This clonotype appeared many times. The rearrangement links TRBV5-1 to TRBJ2-3; the D is unclear. V lost 5 bases, J lost 1 base, and 11 bases lay in between. Looked up from germline, CDR1 is SGHRS and CDR2 is YFSETQ. The CDR3 totals 14 residues. CDR3 coding DNA: TGCGCCAGCAGTGATAGCCCTGGCACAGATACGCAGTATTTT. Translation gives CASSDSPGTDTQYF.

This clonotype was seen repeatedly, ten times or more. The chain has TRBV3-1 and TRBJ2-1; 8 positions match TRBD1. CDR3 length: 16 amino acids. Germline-derived CDR1 and CDR2 are LGHDT and YNNKEL (reference sequence). V was clipped by 3 bases and J by 4 bases; unmatched bases: 8. CDR3 sequence (DNA): TGTGCCAGCAGCCACCGGACAGGGACAATGTACAATGAGCAGTTCTTC. This translates into CASSHRTGTMYNEQFF.

Many counts were recorded for this clonotype. V is TRBV7-3 and J is TRBJ1-1; D call uncertain. The CDR3 length is 16 residues. CDR1 and CDR2 from the germline V gene are SGHTA and FQGTGA. V lost 2 bases to trimming and J lost 3 bases, with 16 bases between them. The CDR3 spells CASSLEGRNWDTEAFF. In DNA form, the CDR3 reads TGTGCCAGCAGCTTAGAAGGACGTAACTGGGACACTGAAGCTTTCTTT.

The V call is TRBV5-1, the J call TRBJ1-4, with D perhaps TRBD1 (6 bases). Germline CDR1 is SGHRS and CDR2 is YFSETQ. The CDR3 extends over 15 amino acids. Trimming shortened V by 6 bases and J by 8 bases, and 20 bases separated the two germline ends. This CDR3 reads CASTPTGSGWEKLFF. The CDR3 DNA is TGCGCCAGCACACCGACAGGCAGTGGATGGGAAAAACTGTTTTTT. The full variable domain, completed using reference TRBV5-1 and TRBJ1-4, is KAGVTQTPRYLIKTRGQQVTLSCSPISGHRSVSWYQQTPGQGLQFLFEYFSETQRNKGNFPGRFSGRQFSNSRSEMNVSTLELGDSALYLCASTPTGSGWEKLFFGSGTQLSVL.

This clonotype occurred a few times. This chain connects TRBV20-1 to TRBJ2-1; D is unresolved. Germline-derived CDR1 and CDR2 are DFQATT and SNEGSKA (reference sequence). This CDR3 has 12 amino acids. Deletions cut 3 bases from V and 7 bases from J, with 10 bases between. The CDR3 DNA follows: TGCAGTGCTAGCGTCCCCGGGAATGAGCAGTTCTTC. Protein product: CSASVPGNEQFF.

Ten or more counts support this clonotype. The gene calls are TRBV7-9 and TRBJ2-7; 10 positions agree with TRBD1. Germline V CDR1 and CDR2: SEHNR, FQNEAQ (reference sequence). The CDR3 covers 15 residues. J gave up 3 bases and V 1 base, and 3 bases lay outside the gene matches. CDR3 amino acids: CASSLGDRGGYEQYF. The CDR3 DNA is TGTGCCAGCAGCTTAGGGGACAGGGGTGGCTACGAGCAGTACTTC.

Ten or more counts support this clonotype. The genes are TRBV7-2 and TRBJ2-1; D possibly corresponds to TRBD1 (5 bases). The CDR3 extends over 15 amino acids. The germline V and J ends were trimmed by 1 base and 11 bases, with 18 bases remaining between them. Germline loops: CDR1 SGHTA, CDR2 FQGNSA. In nucleotides, the CDR3 is TGTGCCAGCAGCTTAGGCAGGGCCTGGGCAGGTAAGCAGTTCTTC. This codes for CASSLGRAWAGKQFF. Combining the CDR3 with reference TRBV7-2 and TRBJ2-1 gives the whole variable domain GAGVSQSPSNKVTEKGKDVELRCDPISGHTALYWYRQSLGQGLEFLIYFQGNSAPDKSGLPSDRFSAERTGGSVSTLTIQRTQQEDSAVYLCASSLGRAWAGKQFFGPGTRLTVL.

This clonotype was seen repeatedly, ten times or more. The chain recombines TRBV27 with TRBJ1-6, with D unresolved. Trimming took 3 bases from V and 13 from J, leaving 10 bases between them. In germline, CDR1 is MNHEY, CDR2 SMNVEV (reference sequence). CDR3 size: 12 residues. The CDR3 coding sequence is TGTGCCAGCAGTTTTAAGGAGGCTCCCCTCCACTTT. It encodes CASSFKEAPLHF.

The V call is TRBV5-4, the J call TRBJ2-3, with TRBD2 matching 12 bases. V lost 4 bases to trimming and J lost 2 bases; unmatched junction nucleotides: 5. The CDR3 sequence is 16 residues long. Germline CDR1 is SGHNT and CDR2 is YYREEE (reference sequence). DNA of the CDR3: TGTGCCAGCAGCAGAACTAGCGGGGGGATCACAGATACGCAGTATTTT. Translation: CASSRTSGGITDTQYF.

This clonotype has only a few counts. DNA of the CDR3: TGTGCCAGCAGCTTAACGGGACAGCGCAATCAGCCCCAGCATTTT. This translates into CASSLTGQRNQPQHF. The chain is built from TRBV7-2 and TRBJ1-5, with TRBD1 matching 7 bases. Germline CDR1 is SGHTA and CDR2 is FQGNSA. The V segment lost 2 bases and the J segment 2 bases; nucleotides outside the gene matches: 3. This CDR3 has 15 residues.